The 15 T cell receptor beta chains below were found in one sample sequenced in a study of lymphopenia after photon versus proton radiotherapy. TCRdb's copy holds only in-frame clones and misses some; the assay was immunoSEQ multiplex PCR. The sample includes 150,000 to 200,000 clones, more than 85% of them seen just once. Sample: peripheral blood, taken from a patient treated with photon-based radiotherapy. All receptors come from a man over 45 with gastric cancer.

The chain is built from TRBV7-6 and TRBJ2-1, with a weak D call TRBD2 (6 bases). The V end was cut by 3 bases, the J end by 4 bases, with 13 bases between. This CDR3 has 15 amino acids. Germline CDR1 is SGHVS and CDR2 is FNYEAQ. The CDR3 sequence is CASSFEAGPYNEQFF. CDR3 nucleotides: TGTGCCAGCAGCTTCGAAGCGGGCCCATACAATGAGCAGTTCTTC.

The chain recombines TRBV9 with TRBJ1-2; D is unclear. This CDR3 has 13 amino acids. CDR1 is SGDLS, CDR2 YYNGEE, per germline. V lost 0 bases to trimming and J lost 2 bases, with 5 bases between them. The DNA of the CDR3 is TGTGCCAGCAGCGTAGATCCAAACTATGGCTACACCTTC. This encodes CASSVDPNYGYTF.

J is TRBJ1-1 and V is TRBV23-1; D remains ambiguous. TRBV23-1 has ORF status, its function being uncertain. The CDR3 spans 12 residues. V shed 7 bases and J shed 8 bases, with 14 bases lying between them. In nucleotides, the CDR3 is TGCGCCAGCATTCTACCGGGCCCCGAAGCTTTCTTT. Translation gives CASILPGPEAFF.

V usage is TRBV7-9 and J usage is TRBJ2-7; the match to TRBD2 covers 14 bases. Trimming cost V 6 bases and J 5 bases; bases outside gene matches: 6. The CDR3 extends over 15 amino acids. CDR1 is SEHNR and CDR2 is FQNEAQ in the germline V gene (reference sequence). The CDR3 DNA reads TGTGCCAGCAGTCCGACTAGCGGGAGGGCCAACGAGCAGTACTTC. It codes for CASSPTSGRANEQYF.

The rearrangement uses TRBV6-5 and TRBJ1-1; D uncertain. This CDR3 is 16 amino acids long. Trimming pared 2 bases from V and 0 bases from J, leaving 13 bases between. Germline CDR1 reads MNHEY; CDR2 reads SVGAGI. CDR3 region: CASSYGTLTLNTEAFF. The CDR3 coding sequence is TGTGCCAGCAGTTACGGCACCCTGACTTTGAACACTGAAGCTTTCTTT.

The chain's CDR3 is CAWSGMTEAFF. DNA of the CDR3: TGTGCCTGGAGCGGTATGACTGAAGCTTTCTTT. The V and J genes are TRBV30 and TRBJ1-1; D is undetermined. The germline V and J ends were trimmed by 3 bases and 5 bases, with 7 bases remaining between them. Germline CDR1 GTSNPN, CDR2 SVGIG (reference sequence). This CDR3 has 11 amino acids.

V and J are TRBV19 and TRBJ1-3, with unresolved D. Trimming removed 5 bases at V and 1 base at J, with 15 bases between. CDR3 length: 16 residues. Looked up from germline, CDR1 is LNHDA and CDR2 is SQIVND (reference sequence). In nucleotides, the CDR3 is TGTGCCAGTAGTCCCCTCAGAAGGCTTTCTGGAAACACCATATATTTT. Translation: CASSPLRRLSGNTIYF.

This clone occurred a few times. This chain links TRBV6-1 with TRBJ2-7; D is perhaps TRBD1 (5 bases). This CDR3 contains 15 residues. Trimming removed 5 bases at V and 2 bases at J, with 16 bases between. The germline gives CDR1 MNHNS, CDR2 SASEGT. The CDR3 region has the DNA TGTGCCAGCAGTCTAAGGGGCCTGGGGACCTACGAGCAGTACTTC. It is translated as CASSLRGLGTYEQYF.

The V call is TRBV11-2, the J call TRBJ2-1; D is perhaps TRBD1 or TRBD2 (8 bases each). Between the trimmed V and J ends, which lost 5 bases and 9 bases, there was a span of 20 bases. CDR3 length: 15 amino acids. CDR1 and CDR2 (germline): SGHAT, FQNNGV. CDR3 in DNA: TGTGCCAGCAGCCCGGCCTCGGGGGGGACAGGTGAGCAGTTCTTC. Translating gives CASSPASGGTGEQFF. Filled out from reference TRBV11-2 and TRBJ2-1, the complete variable domain reads EAGVAQSPRYKIIEKRQSVAFWCNPISGHATLYWYQQILGQGPKLLIQFQNNGVVDDSQLPKDRFSAERLKGVDSTLKIQPAKLEDSAVYLCASSPASGGTGEQFFGPGTRLTVL.

DNA of the CDR3: TGTGCCAGCATCCCCCCGGGACAGAATAACTATGGCTACACCTTC. This codes for CASIPPGQNNYGYTF. The gene calls are TRBV21-1 and TRBJ1-2; the table's D call, TRBD1, has no DNA check behind it. TRBV21-1 is described as a pseudogene. This CDR3 spans 15 amino acids.

To note about this clone: The same CDR3 also results from other DNA sequences found in this sample. The rearrangement joins TRBV11-2 to TRBJ2-7; no definite D call. Germline lookup yields CDR1 SGHAT and CDR2 FQNNGV. The V end was cut by 1 base, the J end by 2 bases, with 6 bases between. This CDR3 contains 13 residues. The CDR3 loop reads CASSLGSTYEQYF. The CDR3 coding sequence is TGTGCCAGCAGCTTAGGTAGCACCTACGAGCAGTACTTC.

This clone has only one observation. CDR3 sequence reads: CAWSGRGHQPQHF. CDR3 coding DNA: TGTGCCTGGAGCGGCAGGGGGCACCAGCCCCAGCATTTT. The rearrangement links TRBV30 to TRBJ1-5; 8 bases agree with TRBD1. This CDR3 comprises 13 residues. Germline V gene lookup returns CDR1 GTSNPN and CDR2 SVGIG (reference sequence). V gave up 3 bases and J gave up 7 bases; unmatched junction bases: 5.

The rearrangement joins TRBV6-1 to TRBJ2-1; possible D gene TRBD1, 6 bases. Looked up from germline, CDR1 is MNHNS and CDR2 is SASEGT. The germline V and J ends were trimmed by 3 bases and 4 bases, with 13 bases remaining between them. The CDR3 is 15 residues long. The CDR3 loop reads CASSEGTKGYNEQFF. The CDR3 DNA sequence: TGTGCCAGCAGTGAGGGGACAAAGGGTTACAATGAGCAGTTCTTC.

The chain carries TRBV15 and TRBJ1-2; maybe TRBD1 (5 bases). Trimming cost V 1 base and J 0 bases, with 12 bases left between them. CDR1 and CDR2 from the germline V gene are LNHNV and YYDKDF (reference sequence). The CDR3 loop spans 16 amino acids. CDR3 bases: TGTGCCACCAGCAGAGTGGCCGGGGCCGCTAACTATGGCTACACCTTC. Amino acid sequence: CATSRVAGAANYGYTF. Based on the CDR3 plus reference TRBV15 and TRBJ1-2, the full variable domain is DAMVIQNPRYQVTQFGKPVTLSCSQTLNHNVMYWYQQKSSQAPKLLFHYYDKDFNNEADTPDNFQSRRPNTSFCFLDIRSPGLGDTAMYLCATSRVAGAANYGYTFGSGTRLTVV.

The chain carries TRBV2 and TRBJ2-2; 10 nucleotides agree with TRBD1. Germline loops: CDR1 SNHLY, CDR2 FYNNEI. The length of the CDR3 is 16 residues. V was pared by 4 bases and J by 5 bases, with 7 bases of the junction left unmatched. Here the CDR3 reads CASSVPGQGGTGELFF. In DNA, the CDR3 is TGTGCCAGCAGTGTGCCCGGACAGGGGGGGACCGGGGAGCTGTTTTTT.